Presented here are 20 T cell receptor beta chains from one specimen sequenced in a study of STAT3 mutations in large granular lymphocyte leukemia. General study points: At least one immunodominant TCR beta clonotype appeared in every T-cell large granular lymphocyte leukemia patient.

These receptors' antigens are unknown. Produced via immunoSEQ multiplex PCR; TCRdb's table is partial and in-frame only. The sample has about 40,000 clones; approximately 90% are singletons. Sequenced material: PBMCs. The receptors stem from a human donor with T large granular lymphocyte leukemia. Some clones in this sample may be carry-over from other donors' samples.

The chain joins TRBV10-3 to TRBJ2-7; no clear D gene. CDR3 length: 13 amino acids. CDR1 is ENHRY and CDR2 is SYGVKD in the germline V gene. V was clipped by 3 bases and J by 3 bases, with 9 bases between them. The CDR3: CAISDQNFYEQYV. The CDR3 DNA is TGTGCCATCAGTGACCAGAACTTCTACGAGCAGTACGTC.

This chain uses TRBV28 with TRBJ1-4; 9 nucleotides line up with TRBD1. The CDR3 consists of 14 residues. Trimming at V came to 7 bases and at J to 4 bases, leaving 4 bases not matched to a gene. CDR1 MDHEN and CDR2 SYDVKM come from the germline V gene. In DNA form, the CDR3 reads TGTGCCAGCAAGTACAGGGGGCTTAATGAAAAACTGTTTTTT. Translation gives CASKYRGLNEKLFF. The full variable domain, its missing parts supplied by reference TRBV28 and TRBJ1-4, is DVKVTQSSRYLVKRTGEKVFLECVQDMDHENMFWYRQDPGLGLRLIYFSYDVKMKEKGDIPEGYSVSREKKERFSLILESASTNQTSMYLCASKYRGLNEKLFFGSGTQLSVL.

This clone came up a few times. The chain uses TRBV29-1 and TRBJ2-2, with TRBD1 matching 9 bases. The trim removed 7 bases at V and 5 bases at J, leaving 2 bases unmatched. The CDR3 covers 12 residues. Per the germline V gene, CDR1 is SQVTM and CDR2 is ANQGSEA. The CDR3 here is CSAGTGTGELFF. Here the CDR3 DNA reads TGCAGCGCCGGGACAGGGACCGGGGAGCTGTTTTTT.

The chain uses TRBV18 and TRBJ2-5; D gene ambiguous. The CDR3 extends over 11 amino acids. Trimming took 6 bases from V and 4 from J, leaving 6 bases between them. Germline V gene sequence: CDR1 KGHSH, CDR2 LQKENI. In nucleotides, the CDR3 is TGTGCCAGCTCTGCGTCAGAGACCCAGTACTTC. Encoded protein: CASSASETQYF.

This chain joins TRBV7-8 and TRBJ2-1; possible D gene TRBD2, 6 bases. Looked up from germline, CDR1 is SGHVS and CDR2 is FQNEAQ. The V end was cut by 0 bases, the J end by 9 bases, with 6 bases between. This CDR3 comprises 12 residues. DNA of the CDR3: TGTGCCAGCAGCTTAGCGACTAGTGAGCAGTTCTTC. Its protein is CASSLATSEQFF.

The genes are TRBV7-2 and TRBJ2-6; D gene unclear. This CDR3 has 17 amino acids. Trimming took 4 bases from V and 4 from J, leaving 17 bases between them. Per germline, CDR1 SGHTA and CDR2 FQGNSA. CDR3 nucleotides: TGTGCCAGCAGCTCCCTTCCGCTGGGTTTGGGGGCCAACGTCCTGACTTTC. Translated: CASSSLPLGLGANVLTF.

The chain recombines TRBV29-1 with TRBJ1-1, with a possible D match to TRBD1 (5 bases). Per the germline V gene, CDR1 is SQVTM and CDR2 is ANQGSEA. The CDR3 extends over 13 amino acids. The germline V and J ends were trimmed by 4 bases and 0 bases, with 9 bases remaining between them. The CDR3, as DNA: TGCAGCGTTGGGACACTCATGAACACTGAAGCTTTCTTT. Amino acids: CSVGTLMNTEAFF.

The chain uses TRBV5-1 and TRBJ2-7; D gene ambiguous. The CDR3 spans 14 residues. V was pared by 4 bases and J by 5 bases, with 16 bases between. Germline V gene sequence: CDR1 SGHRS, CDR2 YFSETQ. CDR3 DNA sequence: TGCGCCAGCAGCCCAGGACCGGCCGTCCACGAGCAGTACGTC. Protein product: CASSPGPAVHEQYV.

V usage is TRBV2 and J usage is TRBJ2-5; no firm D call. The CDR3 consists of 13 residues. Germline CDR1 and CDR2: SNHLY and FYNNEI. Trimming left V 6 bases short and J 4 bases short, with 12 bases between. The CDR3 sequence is CASSVRRGETQYF. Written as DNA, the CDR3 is TGTGCCAGCAGCGTACGACGCGGAGAGACCCAGTACTTC.

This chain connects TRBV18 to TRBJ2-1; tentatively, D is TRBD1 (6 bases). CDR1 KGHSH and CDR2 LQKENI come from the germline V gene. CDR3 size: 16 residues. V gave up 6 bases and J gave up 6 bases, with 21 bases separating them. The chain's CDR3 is CASSLTPLTGGNEQFF. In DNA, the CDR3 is TGTGCCAGCTCCCTAACACCCCTGACAGGTGGCAATGAGCAGTTCTTC.

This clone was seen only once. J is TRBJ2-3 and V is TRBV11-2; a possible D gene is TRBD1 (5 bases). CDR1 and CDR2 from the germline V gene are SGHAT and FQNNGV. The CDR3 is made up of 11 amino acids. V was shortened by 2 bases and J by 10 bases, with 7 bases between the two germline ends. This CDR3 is CASSLQGAQYF. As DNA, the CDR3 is TGTGCCAGCAGCTTACAGGGTGCGCAGTATTTT.

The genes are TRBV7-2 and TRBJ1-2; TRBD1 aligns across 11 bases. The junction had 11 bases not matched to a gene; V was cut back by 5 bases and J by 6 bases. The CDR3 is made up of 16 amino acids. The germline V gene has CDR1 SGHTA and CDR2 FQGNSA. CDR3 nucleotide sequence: TGTGCCAGCAGCCCAAGGACAGGGGGCGCTAGTAATGGCTACACCTTC. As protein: CASSPRTGGASNGYTF. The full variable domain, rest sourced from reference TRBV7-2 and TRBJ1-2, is GAGVSQSPSNKVTEKGKDVELRCDPISGHTALYWYRQSLGQGLEFLIYFQGNSAPDKSGLPSDRFSAERTGGSVSTLTIQRTQQEDSAVYLCASSPRTGGASNGYTFGSGTRLTVV.

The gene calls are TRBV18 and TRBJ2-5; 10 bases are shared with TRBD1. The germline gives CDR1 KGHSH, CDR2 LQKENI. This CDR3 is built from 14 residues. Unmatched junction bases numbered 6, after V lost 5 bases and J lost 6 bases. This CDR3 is CASSSGTGAKTQYF. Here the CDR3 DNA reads TGTGCCAGCTCATCAGGGACAGGGGCGAAGACCCAGTACTTC.

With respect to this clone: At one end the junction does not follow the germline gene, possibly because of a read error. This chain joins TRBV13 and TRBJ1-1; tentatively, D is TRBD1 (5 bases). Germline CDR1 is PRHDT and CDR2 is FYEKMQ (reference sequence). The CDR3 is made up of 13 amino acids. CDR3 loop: CASTLGERGEAFF. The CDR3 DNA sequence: TGTGCCAGCACCTTAGGGGAGCGCGGTGAAGCTTTCTTT.

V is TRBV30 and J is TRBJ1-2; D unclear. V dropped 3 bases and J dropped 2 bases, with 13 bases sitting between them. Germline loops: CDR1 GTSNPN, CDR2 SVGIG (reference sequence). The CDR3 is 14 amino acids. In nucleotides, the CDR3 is TGTGCCTGGAGACGGCTCCAGGCGAACTATGGCTACACCTTC. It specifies CAWRRLQANYGYTF.

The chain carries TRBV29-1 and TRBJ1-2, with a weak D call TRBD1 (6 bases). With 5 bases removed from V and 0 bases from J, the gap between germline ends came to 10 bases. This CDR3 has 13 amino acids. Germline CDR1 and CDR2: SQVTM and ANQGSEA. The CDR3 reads CSVSGGPNYGYTF. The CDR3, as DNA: TGCAGCGTTTCGGGGGGGCCTAACTATGGCTACACCTTC.

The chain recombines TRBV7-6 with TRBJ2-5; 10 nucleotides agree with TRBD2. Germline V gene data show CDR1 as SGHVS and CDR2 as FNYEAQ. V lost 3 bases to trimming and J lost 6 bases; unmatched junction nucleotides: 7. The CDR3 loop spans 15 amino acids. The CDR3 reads CASSLAAGGLKTQYF. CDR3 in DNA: TGTGCCAGCAGCTTGGCAGCGGGGGGGCTTAAGACCCAGTACTTC.

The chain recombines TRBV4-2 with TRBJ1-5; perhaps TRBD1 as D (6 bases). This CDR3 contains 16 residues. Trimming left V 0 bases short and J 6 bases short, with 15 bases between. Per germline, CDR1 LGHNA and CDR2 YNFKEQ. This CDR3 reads CASSQDPGRGIQPQHF. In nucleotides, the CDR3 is TGTGCCAGCAGCCAAGATCCAGGCAGGGGTATTCAGCCCCAGCATTTT.

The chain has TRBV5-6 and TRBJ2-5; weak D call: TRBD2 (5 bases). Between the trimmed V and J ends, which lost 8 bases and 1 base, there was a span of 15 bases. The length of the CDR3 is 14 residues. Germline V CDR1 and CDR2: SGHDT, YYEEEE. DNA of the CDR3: TGTGCCAGAGGGAGATTGGGGATCCAAGAGACCCAGTACTTC. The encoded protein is CARGRLGIQETQYF.

The CDR3 region has the DNA TGTGCCAGCTCACCCAACAGGGATCAGCCCCAGCATTTT. Its protein product is CASSPNRDQPQHF. The rearrangement uses TRBV18 and TRBJ1-5; D is possibly TRBD1 (6 bases). CDR3 length equals 13 residues. From germline, CDR1 is KGHSH and CDR2 LQKENI. Trimming removed 3 bases from V and 5 bases from J, with 8 bases in between.